The 7 T cell receptor beta chains in this list originate from one sample, sequenced in a study of cytomegalovirus exposure and HLA in healthy donors. PCR employed 60 Vbeta and 13 Jbeta primers. Clones were sequenced by immunoSEQ multiplex PCR, and TCRdb holds only the in-frame ones, with some missing. The sample consists of approximately 160,000 clones, over 65% of them appearing once. The sample comprised PBMCs. The receptor set was obtained from a woman between 35 and 50 years old in good health and CMV-seropositive.

This chain links TRBV9 with TRBJ2-7; D perhaps matches TRBD2 (5 bases). Germline values: CDR1 SGDLS, CDR2 YYNGEE. This CDR3 contains 14 residues. Trimming removed 3 bases from V and 0 bases from J, with 10 bases in between. The CDR3 protein is CASSDAGNSYEQYF. The DNA for the CDR3 is TGTGCCAGCAGCGACGCCGGGAACTCCTACGAGCAGTACTTC. The full variable domain, completed using reference TRBV9 and TRBJ2-7, is DSGVTQTPKHLITATGQRVTLRCSPRSGDLSVYWYQQSLDQGLQFLIQYYNGEERAKGNILERFSAQQFPDLHSELNLSSLELGDSALYFCASSDAGNSYEQYFGPGTRLTVT.

There are a few counts of this clone. V gene TRBV4-2 combines with J gene TRBJ2-1; 9 bases are a match to TRBD2. Trimming at V came to 0 bases and at J to 9 bases, leaving 12 bases not matched to a gene. The germline V gene encodes CDR1 LGHNA and CDR2 YNFKEQ. This CDR3 has 17 residues. The CDR3 is CASSQDSSGRKLGEQFF. The CDR3 bases are TGTGCCAGCAGCCAAGATAGTAGCGGGAGAAAGTTAGGTGAGCAGTTCTTC.

This clone was found a few times. The chain has TRBV4-1 and TRBJ1-3; possibly TRBD1 for D (5 bases). V shed 1 base and J shed 3 bases, with 13 bases lying between them. The CDR3 sequence is 16 residues long. From germline, CDR1 is MGHRA and CDR2 YSYEKL. CDR3 sequence: CASSQVLWGGGNTIYF. The CDR3, as DNA: TGCGCCAGCAGCCAAGTATTATGGGGGGGTGGAAACACCATATATTTT.

The rearrangement links TRBV4-3 to TRBJ1-1, with 7 bases aligning to TRBD1. V lost 1 base, J lost 4 bases, and 3 bases stayed unmatched. There are 14 residues in the CDR3. Germline V lookup: CDR1 LGHNA, CDR2 YSLEER. The CDR3, as DNA: TGCGCCAGCAGCCAAGGGGCAGGGGGCACTGAAGCTTTCTTT. Its translation is CASSQGAGGTEAFF.

The CDR3 spells CASSLTAGETEAFF. Here the CDR3 DNA reads TGTGCCAGCAGCTTAACGGCAGGGGAGACTGAAGCTTTCTTT. V and J are TRBV7-3 and TRBJ1-1; D might be TRBD1 (6 bases). The V and J ends lost 0 bases and 5 bases respectively, with 10 bases between them. CDR1 and CDR2 from the germline V gene are SGHTA and FQGTGA. The length of the CDR3 is 14 residues.

The chain combines TRBV7-9 with TRBJ1-1; a possible D gene is TRBD1 (6 bases). Germline CDR1 SEHNR, CDR2 FQNEAQ (reference sequence). This CDR3 is 16 amino acids long. V lost 5 bases and J lost 1, with 17 bases in between. Here the CDR3 reads CASSPKPGQKNTEAFF. CDR3 DNA sequence: TGTGCCAGCAGCCCAAAACCGGGACAAAAGAACACTGAAGCTTTCTTT.

This chain uses TRBV5-1 with TRBJ1-3, with unresolved D. With 0 bases removed from V and 0 bases from J, the gap between germline ends came to 10 bases. This CDR3 region has 16 residues. Germline lookup yields CDR1 SGHRS and CDR2 YFSETQ. DNA for the CDR3: TGCGCCAGCAGCTTGGAACTCACGGTCTCTGGAAACACCATATATTTT. Translating gives CASSLELTVSGNTIYF.